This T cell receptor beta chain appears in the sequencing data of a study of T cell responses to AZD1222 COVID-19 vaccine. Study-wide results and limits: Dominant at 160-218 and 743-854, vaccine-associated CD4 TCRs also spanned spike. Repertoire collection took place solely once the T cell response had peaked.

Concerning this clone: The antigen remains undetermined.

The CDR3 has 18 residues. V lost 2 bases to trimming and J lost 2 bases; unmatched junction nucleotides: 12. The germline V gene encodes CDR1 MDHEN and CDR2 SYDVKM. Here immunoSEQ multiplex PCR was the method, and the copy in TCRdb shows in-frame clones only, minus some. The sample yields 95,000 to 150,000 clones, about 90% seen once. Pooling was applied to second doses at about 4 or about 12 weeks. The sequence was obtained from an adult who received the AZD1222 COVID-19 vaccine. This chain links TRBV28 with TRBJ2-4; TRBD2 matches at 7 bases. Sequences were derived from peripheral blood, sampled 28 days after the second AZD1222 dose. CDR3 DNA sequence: TGTGCCAGCAGTTTAGCGGCTAGCGGTGAATTAACCAAAAACATTCAGTACTTC. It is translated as CASSLAASGELTKNIQYF.